This TCR beta chain was recovered during a study of beta chain features in type 1 diabetes. Overall study results and limits: Across patients, naive, central memory and Treg TCRB repertoires exhibited apparently greater similarity than was observed across healthy donors. Researchers caution that PCR might favor shorter templates, equally among patients and controls.

The CDR3 is 13 residues long. Germline V gene sequence: CDR1 KGHSH, CDR2 LQKENI. Trimming at V came to 1 base and at J to 7 bases, leaving 3 bases not matched to a gene. Expressed TCRB transcripts were sequenced, since all the RNA that had been isolated was reverse transcribed. Clones were sequenced by immunoSEQ multiplex PCR, and TCRdb holds only the in-frame ones, with some missing. The sample holds hundreds of thousands of clones; roughly 15% are singletons and the top ten take around 0.095%. In the case of this clone: The antigen remains unidentified.

The chain employs TRBV18 and TRBJ1-1; 7 nucleotides match TRBD1. Sequenced material: naive CD4+ T cells from blood. The receptor's source is a man younger than 35 in good health. The CDR3 nucleotides read TGTGCCAGCTCACCACAGGGGGCGAATGAAGCTTTCTTT. Amino acid sequence: CASSPQGANEAFF.